Listed here are 32 T cell receptor beta chains from one sample, sequenced in a study of Ad26.COV2.S vaccination and SARS-CoV-2 variants. Profiled with immunoSEQ multiplex PCR; TCRdb holds only in-frame clones, not every one. The data show around 450,000 clones, with roughly 89% seen just once and approximately 2.5% held by the top ten. The treatment is: over 15 received Ad26.COV2.S at low or high dose, single or two shots; five or six received placebo; per-sample allocation not given. Sampling took place 63 days after the first vaccine or placebo injection. The source material was peripheral blood, sampled in a trial of Ad26.COV2.S vaccine versus placebo. The receptor set was obtained from a person between 18 and 60 years old who received the Ad26.COV2.S COVID-19 vaccine or a placebo.

J is TRBJ1-2 and V is TRBV5-1; tentatively, D is TRBD1 (5 bases). With 2 bases removed from V and 3 bases from J, the gap between germline ends came to 8 bases. The germline CDR1 and CDR2 sequences are SGHRS and YFSETQ. CDR3 length: 13 residues. CDR3 DNA: TGCGCCAGCAGCTTCCCGGGGGACTATGGCTACACCTTC. This encodes CASSFPGDYGYTF.

The chain links TRBV7-3 to TRBJ2-1, with 8 positions matching TRBD2. The trim removed 1 base at V and 5 bases at J, leaving 10 bases unmatched. CDR1 SGHTA and CDR2 FQGTGA come from the germline V gene. The length of the CDR3 is 17 residues. CDR3 nucleotide sequence: TGTGCCAGCAGCTTAAAAGTCCCGGGACTAGTGGACAATGAGCAGTTCTTC. Amino acids: CASSLKVPGLVDNEQFF.

The J gene is TRBJ1-2, the V gene TRBV4-3; D gene unclear. This CDR3 contains 18 residues. Germline assignment: CDR1 LGHNA and CDR2 YSLEER. V was clipped by 4 bases and J by 1 base, with 22 bases between them. The CDR3 coding sequence is TGCGCCAGCAGCCCCCTAGGAGGGAACCCCGAAGATAACTATGGCTACACCTTC. As protein: CASSPLGGNPEDNYGYTF.

The V call is TRBV7-9, the J call TRBJ2-7; D is unclear. The V gene's germline CDR1 is SEHNR and CDR2 FQNEAQ (reference sequence). The ends were cut back, 1 base at V and 4 bases at J, with 8 bases in the middle. The CDR3 spans 13 residues. CDR3 nucleotides: TGTGCCAGCAGCTTAGGATGGCGGTACGAGCAGTACTTC. Protein: CASSLGWRYEQYF.

This chain links TRBV11-1 with TRBJ2-5; 7 bases fit TRBD2. Germline V gene data show CDR1 as SGHAT and CDR2 as FQDESV (reference sequence). CDR3 length: 15 residues. The ends lost 5 bases at V and 5 bases at J; junction bases unmatched: 11. CDR3 DNA sequence: TGTGCCAGCAGCCCAAGACTAGCCCCCGGGGAGACCCAGTACTTC. Its protein product is CASSPRLAPGETQYF.

The rearrangement joins TRBV2 to TRBJ2-7; 8 nucleotides agree with TRBD1. The CDR3 is 10 amino acids. Germline loops: CDR1 SNHLY, CDR2 FYNNEI. CDR3 coding DNA: TGTGCTCAGGGGGCGGGGACAGAGTACGTC. Translated, it gives CAQGAGTEYV.

This chain uses TRBV9 with TRBJ1-6, with 9 bases lining up with TRBD1. This CDR3 has 16 residues. The V gene end was trimmed by 4 bases and the J gene end by 7 bases; junction bases not matched to a gene: 9. Germline V lookup: CDR1 SGDLS, CDR2 YYNGEE. The CDR3 region is CASSPPDRGRNSPLHF. The CDR3 DNA reads TGTGCCAGCAGCCCTCCGGACAGGGGTAGAAATTCACCCCTCCACTTT.

About this clone itself: This specimen includes other DNA sequences encoding the same CDR3. The rearrangement links TRBV7-3 to TRBJ1-3; no clear D gene. The CDR3 is 13 amino acids. Per the germline V gene, CDR1 is SGHTA and CDR2 is FQGTGA. Trimming took 4 bases from V and 3 from J, leaving 7 bases between them. The CDR3 nucleotides read TGTGCCAGCAGCTCCGGGGTTGGAAACACCATATATTTT. Encoded protein: CASSSGVGNTIYF.

The CDR3 is CASSLGGQGNTEAFF. Here the CDR3 DNA reads TGTGCCAGCAGCTTGGGGGGACAGGGGAACACTGAAGCTTTCTTT. V gene TRBV7-2 combines with J gene TRBJ1-1, with 9 bases lining up with TRBD1. The CDR3 has 15 amino acids. J gave up 1 base and V 3 bases, and 3 bases lay outside the gene matches. CDR1 SGHTA and CDR2 FQGNSA come from the germline V gene.

The chain uses TRBV12-5 and TRBJ2-3; 13 bases are a match to TRBD2. The CDR3 is 15 amino acids. Germline CDR1 is LGHNT and CDR2 is FRNRAP. V shed 5 bases, J shed 4 bases, and the junction held 3 bases outside the gene matches. CDR3 sequence reads: CASGTSGGASDTQYF. The CDR3 nucleotides read TGTGCTAGTGGTACTAGCGGGGGGGCATCAGATACGCAGTATTTT. Filled out from reference TRBV12-5 and TRBJ2-3, the complete variable domain reads DARVTQTPRHKVTEMGQEVTMRCQPILGHNTVFWYRQTMMQGLELLAYFRNRAPLDDSGMPKDRFSAEMPDATLATLKIQPSEPRDSAVYFCASGTSGGASDTQYFGPGTRLTVL.

This chain uses TRBV10-3 with TRBJ1-5; TRBD1 might be the D (5 bases). The germline gives CDR1 ENHRY, CDR2 SYGVKD. Trimming left V 0 bases short and J 9 bases short, with 15 bases between. This CDR3 is built from 15 residues. In nucleotides, the CDR3 is TGTGCCATCAGTGAGTCGCGAGGGGTTCAATGGCCCCAGCATTTT. It is translated as CAISESRGVQWPQHF.

V gene TRBV7-9 combines with J gene TRBJ2-1, with 12 bases fitting TRBD1. The ends lost 7 bases at V and 6 bases at J; junction bases unmatched: 10. The CDR3 spans 16 residues. The germline V gene encodes CDR1 SEHNR and CDR2 FQNEAQ (reference sequence). This CDR3 is CASTPQGDRGLNEQFF. Written as DNA, the CDR3 is TGTGCCAGCACCCCCCAGGGGGACAGGGGGCTCAATGAGCAGTTCTTC.

V gene TRBV11-2 combines with J gene TRBJ2-7, with a possible D match to TRBD1 (6 bases). This CDR3 is built from 16 residues. With 2 bases removed from V and 1 base from J, the gap between germline ends came to 15 bases. Germline CDR1 is SGHAT and CDR2 is FQNNGV. The CDR3 loop reads CASSLIGTWDSYEQYV. As DNA, the CDR3 is TGTGCCAGCAGCTTAATCGGGACATGGGATTCCTACGAGCAGTACGTC.

The V call is TRBV27, the J call TRBJ2-1, with TRBD2 identical over 10 bases. The CDR3 sequence is 17 residues long. Germline V lookup: CDR1 MNHEY, CDR2 SMNVEV (reference sequence). The ends lost 5 bases at V and 4 bases at J; junction bases unmatched: 11. CDR3 nucleotides: TGTGCCAGCAGTCGTGGAGCGGGAGGGAACCTTTACAATGAGCAGTTCTTC. Encoded protein: CASSRGAGGNLYNEQFF.

V gene TRBV6-6 combines with J gene TRBJ2-2; the match to TRBD2 covers 9 bases. CDR1 is MNHNY and CDR2 is SVGAGI in the germline V gene (reference sequence). CDR3 length: 15 amino acids. The ends lost 6 bases at V and 5 bases at J; junction bases unmatched: 7. The CDR3 DNA sequence: TGTGCCAGCAGACCAGGGCTAGCGGGGACCGGGGAGCTGTTTTTT. This translates into CASRPGLAGTGELFF.

The chain employs TRBV2 and TRBJ2-5; 14 nucleotides align to TRBD2. V gave up 7 bases and J gave up 0 bases; unmatched junction bases: 13. This CDR3 spans 19 amino acids. Per the germline V gene, CDR1 is SNHLY and CDR2 is FYNNEI. CDR3 DNA: TGTGCCAGCACGGATCCGTCGGGACTAGCGGGGGTGTACCAAGAGACCCAGTACTTC. Translating it yields CASTDPSGLAGVYQETQYF.

The chain combines TRBV5-1 with TRBJ1-1; D uncertain. Trimming took 2 bases from V and 1 from J, leaving 9 bases between them. This CDR3 has 14 amino acids. CDR1 is SGHRS and CDR2 is YFSETQ in the germline V gene. This CDR3 is CASSLDYKNTEAFF. CDR3 nucleotide sequence: TGCGCCAGCAGCTTAGACTATAAGAACACTGAAGCTTTCTTT. The variable domain in full, completed from reference TRBV5-1 and TRBJ1-1, reads KAGVTQTPRYLIKTRGQQVTLSCSPISGHRSVSWYQQTPGQGLQFLFEYFSETQRNKGNFPGRFSGRQFSNSRSEMNVSTLELGDSALYLCASSLDYKNTEAFFGQGTRLTVV.

The V gene is TRBV7-9, the J gene TRBJ2-1, with 7 bases matching TRBD2. Germline V gene data show CDR1 as SEHNR and CDR2 as FQNEAQ (reference sequence). Unmatched junction bases numbered 9, after V lost 0 bases and J lost 4 bases. The CDR3 covers 17 residues. The CDR3: CASSLAGGSPMYNEQFF. In DNA, the CDR3 is TGTGCCAGCAGCTTAGCGGGAGGGTCCCCTATGTACAATGAGCAGTTCTTC. Drawing the rest from reference TRBV7-9 and TRBJ2-1, the complete variable domain is DTGVSQNPRHKITKRGQNVTFRCDPISEHNRLYWYRQTLGQGPEFLTYFQNEAQLEKSRLLSDRFSAERPKGSFSTLEIQRTEQGDSAMYLCASSLAGGSPMYNEQFFGPGTRLTVL.

The chain uses TRBV7-3 and TRBJ1-1; tentative D call: TRBD1 (5 bases). This CDR3 region has 14 residues. Germline loops: CDR1 SGHTA, CDR2 FQGTGA. Trimming pared 1 base from V and 5 bases from J, leaving 11 bases between. CDR3 amino acids: CASSLRDGGTEAFF. The CDR3 DNA reads as TGTGCCAGCAGCTTAAGGGACGGGGGAACTGAAGCTTTCTTT.

The chain joins TRBV12-5 to TRBJ1-6; D gene ambiguous. Per germline, CDR1 LGHNT and CDR2 FRNRAP. CDR3 length: 12 amino acids. V lost 1 base, J lost 10 bases, and 5 bases lay in between. The chain's CDR3 is CASGLALSPLHF. DNA for the CDR3: TGTGCTAGTGGTTTGGCACTATCACCCCTCCACTTT.

This chain connects TRBV19 to TRBJ2-1; a possible D gene is TRBD2 (7 bases). CDR3 length equals 16 residues. The V gene's germline CDR1 is LNHDA and CDR2 SQIVND (reference sequence). Trimming took off 5 bases at V and 0 bases at J, with 14 bases between the two ends. The CDR3 is CASSPRGGSSYNEQFF. Written as DNA, the CDR3 is TGTGCCAGTAGTCCTAGGGGGGGGAGCTCCTACAATGAGCAGTTCTTC.

V and J are TRBV5-1 and TRBJ2-1; 7 nucleotides agree with TRBD2. Losses at the gene ends were 4 bases for V and 5 bases for J; bases not matched to a gene: 12. The germline CDR1 and CDR2 sequences are SGHRS and YFSETQ. The CDR3 runs 16 residues. CDR3 sequence (DNA): TGCGCCAGCAGCCCTTGGGGAGGGTTAGGTGACAATGAGCAGTTCTTC. Translating it yields CASSPWGGLGDNEQFF.

In this sample, this clone turned up once. The chain combines TRBV4-1 with TRBJ1-3; a weak D match, TRBD1 (5 bases). Trimming took 2 bases from V and 0 from J, leaving 11 bases between them. The CDR3 spans 16 residues. Germline CDR1 and CDR2: MGHRA and YSYEKL. The CDR3 reads CASSQPPTASGNTIYF. The CDR3 nucleotides read TGCGCCAGCAGCCAACCCCCGACAGCCTCTGGAAACACCATATATTTT.

The chain recombines TRBV6-2 or TRBV6-3 with TRBJ1-2; no firm D call. Germline CDR1 is MNHEY and CDR2 is SVGEGT. The CDR3 totals 17 residues. The V and J ends lost 0 bases and 3 bases respectively, with 17 bases between them. The CDR3 loop is CASSYSESPAAYYGYTF. In nucleotides, the CDR3 is TGTGCCAGCAGTTACTCAGAAAGTCCGGCCGCCTACTATGGCTACACCTTC.

The chain joins TRBV9 to TRBJ2-3; possibly TRBD2 for D (6 bases). With 2 bases removed from V and 0 bases from J, the gap between germline ends came to 10 bases. The V gene's germline CDR1 is SGDLS and CDR2 YYNGEE. The CDR3 has 15 amino acids. CDR3 nucleotide sequence: TGTGCCAGCAGCGTCTCAGGGACTAGCACAGATACGCAGTATTTT. Protein product: CASSVSGTSTDTQYF.

DNA for the CDR3: TGTGCCACCAGCAGAGTTTGGAGTCATCAAGTACCTAAGGACTATGGCTACACCTTC. Translated, it gives CATSRVWSHQVPKDYGYTF. This sequence joins TRBV15 and TRBJ1-2; D gene ambiguous. Germline V CDR1 and CDR2: LNHNV, YYDKDF (reference sequence). The CDR3 is 19 amino acids. V was trimmed by 1 base and J by 3 bases, leaving 24 bases between them. Based on the CDR3 plus reference TRBV15 and TRBJ1-2, the full variable domain is DAMVIQNPRYQVTQFGKPVTLSCSQTLNHNVMYWYQQKSSQAPKLLFHYYDKDFNNEADTPDNFQSRRPNTSFCFLDIRSPGLGDTAMYLCATSRVWSHQVPKDYGYTFGSGTRLTVV.

The rearrangement uses TRBV7-2 and TRBJ2-6; D unresolved. Between the trimmed V and J ends, which lost 7 bases and 0 bases, there was a span of 7 bases. The CDR3 covers 14 residues. The germline CDR1 and CDR2 sequences are SGHTA and FQGNSA. This CDR3 reads CASNPNSGANVLTF. DNA for the CDR3: TGTGCCAGCAATCCTAACTCTGGGGCCAACGTCCTGACTTTC.

The chain uses TRBV2 and TRBJ2-3; 7 bases match TRBD1. The CDR3 loop spans 14 amino acids. J was trimmed by 4 bases and V by 4 bases; bases with no gene match: 5. Germline CDR1 and CDR2: SNHLY and FYNNEI. The CDR3 DNA is TGTGCCAGCAGTGCTCGGACAGGACCAGATACGCAGTATTTT. Its protein is CASSARTGPDTQYF.

This clone was seen a single time. J is TRBJ2-3 and V is TRBV5-1, with D possibly being TRBD1 or TRBD2 (5 bases each). Germline V gene sequence: CDR1 SGHRS, CDR2 YFSETQ. This CDR3 comprises 15 residues. The V and J ends lost 2 bases and 3 bases respectively, with 13 bases between them. The CDR3 bases are TGCGCCAGCAGCTTCACGGGAACAGGTACAGATACGCAGTATTTT. Amino acid sequence: CASSFTGTGTDTQYF. Supplemented by reference TRBV5-1 and TRBJ2-3, the full variable domain reads KAGVTQTPRYLIKTRGQQVTLSCSPISGHRSVSWYQQTPGQGLQFLFEYFSETQRNKGNFPGRFSGRQFSNSRSEMNVSTLELGDSALYLCASSFTGTGTDTQYFGPGTRLTVL.

The V call is TRBV7-9, the J call TRBJ1-2; D call uncertain. The CDR3 is 14 residues long. V was trimmed by 5 bases and J by 6 bases, leaving 16 bases between them. Germline-derived CDR1 and CDR2 are SEHNR and FQNEAQ (reference sequence). CDR3 sequence: CASSGVGLANGYTF. The CDR3 bases are TGTGCCAGCAGCGGAGTGGGATTAGCAAATGGCTACACCTTC.

The chain links TRBV28 to TRBJ1-3; tentative D call: TRBD1 (5 bases). The germline gives CDR1 MDHEN, CDR2 SYDVKM. The ends were cut back, 8 bases at V and 5 bases at J, with 13 bases in the middle. The CDR3 loop spans 13 amino acids. The CDR3 DNA follows: TGTGCCAGCCGGGGGGGTGGGAGAAACACCATATATTTT. Translation: CASRGGGRNTIYF.

This chain connects TRBV15 to TRBJ1-4; D is unresolved. V was cut by 1 base and J by 7 bases, with 13 bases left in between. The CDR3 covers 15 residues. Germline CDR1 and CDR2: LNHNV and YYDKDF (reference sequence). CDR3 sequence (DNA): TGTGCCACCAGCAGAGGTTCCAGAGGGAGTGAAAAACTGTTTTTT. Translating it yields CATSRGSRGSEKLFF. The variable domain in full, completed from reference TRBV15 and TRBJ1-4, reads DAMVIQNPRYQVTQFGKPVTLSCSQTLNHNVMYWYQQKSSQAPKLLFHYYDKDFNNEADTPDNFQSRRPNTSFCFLDIRSPGLGDTAMYLCATSRGSRGSEKLFFGSGTQLSVL.